A selection of T cell receptor beta chains follows, all from one sample in a study of CD8 T cells in ankylosing spondylitis. TCRdb used MiXCR to reprocess the 5' RACE reads, holding one entry per CDR3 protein. The repertoire holds around 540,000 distinct CDR3 sequences, with approximately 12% as singletons. Sequencing was done on a sample of blood, either unsorted or a sorted T cell fraction (not recorded which). Source of these receptors: a male donor with ankylosing spondylitis. The CDR3 runs from the conserved cysteine through the conserved F or W. Fields, in order: D gene, V gene, clone size, J gene, CDR3 DNA, CDR3 protein. D genes are given only for firm matches. Clone size is shown for a subset of rows, as once, few, many or a class of expanded clone.

d_gene: -; v_gene: TRBV5-1; abundance: few; j_gene: TRBJ2-5; CDR3nt: TGCGCCAGCAGCTTGGATGTCGGCAGGGAAGAGACCCAGTACTTC; CDR3aa: CASSLDVGREETQYF
d_gene: -; v_gene: TRBV12-3/TRBV12-4; abundance: -; j_gene: TRBJ1-1; CDR3nt: TGTGCCAGCAGTGTAAGGACCACTGAAGCTTTCTTT; CDR3aa: CASSVRTTEAFF
d_gene: -; v_gene: TRBV29-1; abundance: few; j_gene: TRBJ1-1; CDR3nt: TGCAGCGTTGAAAGGGTTTTTGACACTGAAGCTTTCTTT; CDR3aa: CSVERVFDTEAFF
d_gene: TRBD2; v_gene: TRBV7-2; abundance: few; j_gene: TRBJ2-3; CDR3nt: TGTGCCGGCGGGGCGGGGGTTAATGCAGATACGCAGTATTTT; CDR3aa: CAGGAGVNADTQYF
d_gene: TRBD2; v_gene: TRBV6-1; abundance: -; j_gene: TRBJ2-2; CDR3nt: TGTGCCAGCAGGGTAGCGGGAGGTACCGGGGAGCTGTTTTTT; CDR3aa: CASRVAGGTGELFF
d_gene: -; v_gene: TRBV12-3/TRBV12-4; abundance: many; j_gene: TRBJ1-1; CDR3nt: TGTGCCAGCACCCTGGGGGCACGGACTGAAGCTTTCTTT; CDR3aa: CASTLGARTEAFF
d_gene: -; v_gene: TRBV20-1; abundance: few; j_gene: TRBJ2-3; CDR3nt: TGCAGTGCTAGAGATGCTAGCACAGATACGCAGTATTTT; CDR3aa: CSARDASTDTQYF
d_gene: TRBD1; v_gene: TRBV7-8; abundance: few; j_gene: TRBJ2-3; CDR3nt: TGTGCCAGCACCTTCACGGGACAGGGGACAGATACGCAGTATTTT; CDR3aa: CASTFTGQGTDTQYF
d_gene: -; v_gene: TRBV9; abundance: -; j_gene: TRBJ1-1; CDR3nt: TGTGCCAGCAGCCTCAAGACCGGACCCAACACTGAAGCTTTCTTT; CDR3aa: CASSLKTGPNTEAFF
d_gene: -; v_gene: TRBV5-6; abundance: -; j_gene: TRBJ1-1; CDR3nt: TGTGCCAGCAGCTTCCCGAACATAGGGACTGAAGCTTTCTTT; CDR3aa: CASSFPNIGTEAFF
d_gene: -; v_gene: TRBV15; abundance: few; j_gene: TRBJ2-1; CDR3nt: TGTGCCACCAGCAGGCCTGGGGGGATGTCCTACAATGAGCAGTTCTTC; CDR3aa: CATSRPGGMSYNEQFF
d_gene: TRBD2; v_gene: TRBV5-1; abundance: few; j_gene: TRBJ2-7; CDR3nt: TGCGCCAGCAGCTTGGCCCCTACTAGCGGCACCTACGAGCAGTACTTC; CDR3aa: CASSLAPTSGTYEQYF
d_gene: -; v_gene: TRBV12-3/TRBV12-4; abundance: many; j_gene: TRBJ2-1; CDR3nt: TGTGCCAGCAGCCTCTTGGTATGGAACAATGAGCAGTTCTTC; CDR3aa: CASSLLVWNNEQFF
d_gene: -; v_gene: TRBV11-3; abundance: few; j_gene: TRBJ2-2; CDR3nt: TGTGCCAGCAGCGTAACTAGACCGGAGAACACCGGGGAGCTGTTTTTT; CDR3aa: CASSVTRPENTGELFF
d_gene: -; v_gene: TRBV20-1; abundance: many; j_gene: TRBJ2-3; CDR3nt: TGCAGTGCTAGAGACTCCGGGGGCGGATCAGATACGCAGTATTTT; CDR3aa: CSARDSGGGSDTQYF
d_gene: TRBD2; v_gene: TRBV2; abundance: few; j_gene: TRBJ2-5; CDR3nt: TGTGCCAGCAGTGAGCCTCTGGGACTAGCGGGAGGCCAGGAGACCCAGTACTTC; CDR3aa: CASSEPLGLAGGQETQYF
d_gene: TRBD2; v_gene: TRBV10-3; abundance: few; j_gene: TRBJ2-3; CDR3nt: TGTGCCATCAGTGACGGCGGGAGGGATCTCACCAATACGCAGTATTTT; CDR3aa: CAISDGGRDLTNTQYF
d_gene: TRBD2; v_gene: TRBV4-2; abundance: -; j_gene: TRBJ2-1; CDR3nt: TGTGCCAGCAGCCATCTAGCGGGAGGGCCCTATGAGCAGTTCTTC; CDR3aa: CASSHLAGGPYEQFF
d_gene: TRBD2; v_gene: TRBV7-8; abundance: many; j_gene: TRBJ2-3; CDR3nt: TGTGCCAGCAGCCCCCTTACTAGCGGGAGCGATTTTAGCACAGATACGCAGTATTTT; CDR3aa: CASSPLTSGSDFSTDTQYF
d_gene: TRBD2; v_gene: TRBV20-1; abundance: few; j_gene: TRBJ2-7; CDR3nt: TGCAGTGCTAGTTTCCCTAGCGGGGCCTCCTACGAGCAGTACTTC; CDR3aa: CSASFPSGASYEQYF
d_gene: -; v_gene: TRBV7-6; abundance: -; j_gene: TRBJ2-1; CDR3nt: TGTGCCAGCAGCTTACAAACCTACAATGAGCAGTTCTTC; CDR3aa: CASSLQTYNEQFF
d_gene: -; v_gene: TRBV7-9; abundance: few; j_gene: TRBJ2-5; CDR3nt: TGTGCCAGCAGCCTACTCGGCGGGACAGAGACCCAGTACTTC; CDR3aa: CASSLLGGTETQYF
d_gene: TRBD2; v_gene: TRBV5-4; abundance: -; j_gene: TRBJ2-1; CDR3nt: TGTGCCAGCAGCCGTGGCGGGAGAGTGGACAATGAGCAGTTCTTC; CDR3aa: CASSRGGRVDNEQFF
d_gene: -; v_gene: TRBV7-9; abundance: few; j_gene: TRBJ2-7; CDR3nt: TGTGCCAGCAGCTTTCCCGAGTCTGGGCTCGACGAGCAGTACTTC; CDR3aa: CASSFPESGLDEQYF
d_gene: -; v_gene: TRBV28; abundance: few; j_gene: TRBJ1-2; CDR3nt: TGTGCCAGCAGTTTCCCTAGATATGGCTACACCTTC; CDR3aa: CASSFPRYGYTF
d_gene: -; v_gene: TRBV10-3; abundance: few; j_gene: TRBJ2-5; CDR3nt: TGTGCCATCAGCCTAGGAGGAGGCGAGACCCAGTACTTC; CDR3aa: CAISLGGGETQYF
d_gene: TRBD2; v_gene: TRBV4-2; abundance: -; j_gene: TRBJ2-3; CDR3nt: TGTGCCAGCAGCCAAGATCTTTTCGGGGGGGGACTACTATACACAGATACGCAGTATTTT; CDR3aa: CASSQDLFGGGLLYTDTQYF
d_gene: -; v_gene: TRBV20-1; abundance: -; j_gene: TRBJ1-5; CDR3nt: TGCAGTGCTAGTAGGGAGAGGGGGAGGCAGCCCCAGCATTTT; CDR3aa: CSASRERGRQPQHF
d_gene: TRBD2; v_gene: TRBV18; abundance: many; j_gene: TRBJ2-5; CDR3nt: TGTGCCAGCTCACCACCACTAGCGGGAGATTCTTGGGAGACCCAGTACTTC; CDR3aa: CASSPPLAGDSWETQYF
d_gene: TRBD2; v_gene: TRBV4-2; abundance: few; j_gene: TRBJ2-1; CDR3nt: TGTGCCAGCAGCCACGGAGCTAGCGGCCCCTACAATGAGCAGTTCTTC; CDR3aa: CASSHGASGPYNEQFF
d_gene: -; v_gene: TRBV30; abundance: -; j_gene: TRBJ1-5; CDR3nt: TGTGCCTGGAGTCGCCGGGGCAGCGGGGTTCAGCCCCAGCATTTT; CDR3aa: CAWSRRGSGVQPQHF
d_gene: -; v_gene: TRBV7-8; abundance: -; j_gene: TRBJ2-2; CDR3nt: TGTGCCAGCAGTCCTAGGACGGGGCGGCCCCTCCCCGGGGAGCTGTTTTTT; CDR3aa: CASSPRTGRPLPGELFF
d_gene: TRBD2; v_gene: TRBV20-1; abundance: -; j_gene: TRBJ2-2; CDR3nt: TGCAGTGCTAGGGAGACTAGCGGGAAGAACACCGGGGAGCTGTTTTTT; CDR3aa: CSARETSGKNTGELFF
d_gene: -; v_gene: TRBV12-3/TRBV12-4; abundance: many; j_gene: TRBJ2-5; CDR3nt: TGTGCGGGAGCTGGAAAGACCCAGTACTTC; CDR3aa: CAGAGKTQYF
d_gene: TRBD2; v_gene: TRBV20-1; abundance: -; j_gene: TRBJ2-7; CDR3nt: TGCAGTGCTAGAGATGAAGCGGGAGCATACGAGCAGTACTTC; CDR3aa: CSARDEAGAYEQYF
d_gene: -; v_gene: TRBV5-5; abundance: few; j_gene: TRBJ2-7; CDR3nt: TGTGCCAGCAGCTTGGACCCCAGACTAGTTTCCTACGAGCAGTACTTC; CDR3aa: CASSLDPRLVSYEQYF
d_gene: TRBD1; v_gene: TRBV20-1; abundance: -; j_gene: TRBJ1-2; CDR3nt: TGCAGTGCTACCAGGGGGGGCTATGGCTACACCTTC; CDR3aa: CSATRGGYGYTF
d_gene: TRBD2; v_gene: TRBV10-1; abundance: few; j_gene: TRBJ2-3; CDR3nt: TGCGCCAGCAGTGAATGGGGGACTACAACTACCACAGATACGCAGTATTTT; CDR3aa: CASSEWGTTTTTDTQYF
d_gene: TRBD2; v_gene: TRBV7-2; abundance: -; j_gene: TRBJ2-1; CDR3nt: TGTGCCAGCAGCCCTGGGACTAGCGGGAGGTCAGAGCAGTTCTTC; CDR3aa: CASSPGTSGRSEQFF
d_gene: -; v_gene: TRBV7-6; abundance: few; j_gene: TRBJ2-1; CDR3nt: TGTGCCAGCAGCTTAATAGGGAACCCGTACAATGAGCAGTTCTTC; CDR3aa: CASSLIGNPYNEQFF